The 10 T cell receptor beta chains presented below share a single source sample, sequenced in a study of shared clonotypes between healthy human individuals. Method: immunoSEQ multiplex PCR; TCRdb's copy keeps in-frame clones and lacks some. The table has 2 million to 2.5 million clones, more than 85% seen once; the top ten hold approximately 0.36%. Sequenced input: naive CD4+ T cells from PBMCs. Subset reported: CD45RA+ positively selected. The receptors stem from a man younger than 30 in good health. Some clones in this sample may be carry-over from other donors' samples.

The chain recombines TRBV28 with TRBJ2-7, with TRBD1 matching 9 bases. This CDR3 comprises 18 residues. Germline CDR1 reads MDHEN; CDR2 reads SYDVKM. Trimming cost V 2 bases and J 4 bases; bases outside gene matches: 15. The CDR3 region has the DNA TGTGCCAGCAGTTTAAGGGGTACGGGACAGGGCGTGAGGTACGAGCAGTACTTC. Translation gives CASSLRGTGQGVRYEQYF.

Notes on this clone: The same CDR3 also results from other DNA sequences found in this sample. The chain uses TRBV4-3 and TRBJ2-3; D is ambiguous. Germline values: CDR1 LGHNA, CDR2 YSLEER. Deletions cut 0 bases from V and 6 bases from J, with 10 bases between. There are 14 residues in the CDR3. The CDR3 nucleotides read TGCGCCAGCAGCCAAGATTTTTCTACGGATACGCAGTATTTT. Protein: CASSQDFSTDTQYF.

The V and J genes are TRBV7-2 and TRBJ2-5; either TRBD1 or TRBD2 may supply D (5 bases each). The germline V and J ends were trimmed by 0 bases and 1 base, with 12 bases remaining between them. The CDR3 sequence is 16 residues long. Germline V lookup: CDR1 SGHTA, CDR2 FQGNSA. The DNA for the CDR3 is TGTGCCAGCAGCTTAGCAGCGGCAGGGCTCCAAGAGACCCAGTACTTC. Translated: CASSLAAAGLQETQYF.

The rearrangement uses TRBV29-1 and TRBJ2-2; TRBD1 matches 8 bases. Germline V CDR1 and CDR2: SQVTM, ANQGSEA. V dropped 7 bases and J dropped 1; count of bases not matched to a gene: 14. The CDR3 contains 17 residues. This chain's CDR3 is CSGGSGGPSRNTGELFF. The DNA of the CDR3 is TGCAGCGGGGGGTCAGGGGGCCCTTCAAGGAACACCGGGGAGCTGTTTTTT.

The J gene is TRBJ2-3, the V gene TRBV7-9; D unclear. Germline CDR1 reads SEHNR; CDR2 reads FQNEAQ (reference sequence). V lost 5 bases and J lost 6, with 9 bases in between. The CDR3 covers 12 residues. The CDR3 coding sequence is TGTGCCAGCAGCCGGTATGGGGATACGCAGTATTTT. Its translation is CASSRYGDTQYF.

CDR3 region: CASWWTLGSGANVLTF. CDR3 bases: TGTGCCAGCTGGTGGACTCTCGGCTCTGGGGCCAACGTCCTGACTTTC. This sequence joins TRBV2 and TRBJ2-6; weak D call: TRBD2 (5 bases). The germline gives CDR1 SNHLY, CDR2 FYNNEI. V shed 8 bases and J shed 0 bases, with 14 bases lying between them. The CDR3 covers 16 residues.

The genes are TRBV11-1 and TRBJ1-2; D call uncertain. The CDR3 is made up of 13 amino acids. Trimming shortened V by 7 bases and J by 7 bases, and 16 bases separated the two germline ends. Per the germline V gene, CDR1 is SGHAT and CDR2 is FQDESV (reference sequence). The CDR3 DNA sequence: TGTGCCAGCAATACGGTCCCGCTCGCTGGCTACACCTTC. Amino acid sequence: CASNTVPLAGYTF.

The chain employs TRBV18 and TRBJ2-1, with D perhaps given as TRBD1 or TRBD2 (5 bases each). Germline V gives CDR1 KGHSH, CDR2 LQKENI. The CDR3 runs 16 residues. V gave up 0 bases and J gave up 5 bases, with 14 bases separating them. The CDR3 here is CASSPPGRPLNNEQFF. CDR3 nucleotides: TGTGCCAGCTCACCACCGGGACGGCCCCTAAACAATGAGCAGTTCTTC.

V gene TRBV5-1 combines with J gene TRBJ1-4; D not certain. CDR3 length equals 15 residues. Germline V gene sequence: CDR1 SGHRS, CDR2 YFSETQ. V was shortened by 4 bases and J by 0 bases, with 10 bases between the two germline ends. In nucleotides, the CDR3 is TGCGCCAGCAGCAAGAGAGCTGCAACTAATGAAAAACTGTTTTTT. Its protein product is CASSKRAATNEKLFF.

This chain links TRBV7-9 with TRBJ2-6; TRBD2 agrees at 8 bases. Looked up from germline, CDR1 is SEHNR and CDR2 is FQNEAQ (reference sequence). This CDR3 spans 19 amino acids. J was trimmed by 0 bases and V by 2 bases; bases with no gene match: 9. CDR3 residues: CASSLRGLAGYSGANVLTF. In DNA form, the CDR3 reads TGTGCCAGCAGCTTACGTGGGCTAGCGGGTTACTCTGGGGCCAACGTCCTGACTTTC.